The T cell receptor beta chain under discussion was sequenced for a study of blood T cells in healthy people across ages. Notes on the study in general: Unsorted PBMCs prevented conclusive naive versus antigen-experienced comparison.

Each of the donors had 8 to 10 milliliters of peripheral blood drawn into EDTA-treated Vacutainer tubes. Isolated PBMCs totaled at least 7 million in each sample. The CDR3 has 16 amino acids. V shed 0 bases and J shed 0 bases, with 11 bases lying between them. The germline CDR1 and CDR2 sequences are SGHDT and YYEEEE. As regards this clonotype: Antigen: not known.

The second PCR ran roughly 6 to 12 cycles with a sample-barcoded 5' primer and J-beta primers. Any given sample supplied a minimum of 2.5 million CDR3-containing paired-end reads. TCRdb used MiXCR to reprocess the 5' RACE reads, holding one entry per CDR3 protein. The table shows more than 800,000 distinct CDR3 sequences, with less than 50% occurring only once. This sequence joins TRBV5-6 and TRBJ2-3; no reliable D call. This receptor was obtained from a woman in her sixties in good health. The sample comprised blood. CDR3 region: CASSLVKTLSTDTQYF. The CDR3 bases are TGTGCCAGCAGCTTGGTGAAAACATTAAGCACAGATACGCAGTATTTT.